A selection of T cell receptor beta chains follows, all from one sample in a study of T-cell reconstitution after alpha-beta-depleted transplantation in children. TCRdb processed the PCR reads anew with MiXCR; each CDR3 protein has one entry. This table has about 200,000 distinct CDR3 sequences, roughly 14% appearing once. Material: PBMCs from the stem cell graft donor, obtained from the stem cell graft. The origin of the receptors is a human donor who donated a stem cell graft to a child with acute lymphoblastic leukemia. The CDR3 runs from the conserved cysteine through the conserved F or W. D genes are given only for firm matches. The listing skips clone size in some rows; elsewhere it reads once, few, many or a size class.

TRBJ1-1 | many | TRBV20-1 | NA | CSARDAGSEDEAFF | TGCAGTGCTAGAGATGCGGGGTCCGAGGATGAAGCTTTCTTT
TRBJ2-5 | many | TRBV29-1 | NA | CSVEGDLGTQYF | TGCAGCGTTGAAGGGGATCTGGGGACCCAGTACTTC
TRBJ2-1 | many | TRBV2 | NA | CASSETGAPGNEQFF | TGTGCCAGCAGTGAAACGGGAGCCCCAGGAAATGAGCAGTTCTTC
TRBJ2-7 | many | TRBV7-8 | TRBD1 | CASSLYGTVTDYEQYF | TGTGCCAGCAGCTTATATGGGACAGTAACCGATTACGAGCAGTACTTC
TRBJ2-1 | many | TRBV12-3/TRBV12-4 | NA | CASSYVTEGDEQFF | TGTGCCAGCAGCTACGTGACGGAGGGGGATGAGCAGTTCTTC
TRBJ2-3 | many | TRBV28 | NA | CASSLTVSTDTQYF | TGTGCCAGCAGTTTAACGGTTAGCACAGATACGCAGTATTTT
TRBJ2-7 | few | TRBV11-1 | TRBD2 | CAGSFGRERAVQYF | TGTGCCGGCAGCTTCGGGCGGGAGAGGGCAGTGCAGTACTTC
TRBJ1-5 | many | TRBV5-1 | NA | CASSLESGGVQPQHF | TGCGCCAGCAGCTTGGAATCCGGGGGTGTTCAGCCCCAGCATTTT
TRBJ1-2 | NA | TRBV28 | NA | CAIATDVDGYTF | TGTGCCATCGCGACTGACGTGGATGGCTACACCTTC
TRBJ1-2 | many | TRBV12-3/TRBV12-4 | NA | CASSLGGEIRTNGYTF | TGTGCCAGCAGCCTGGGGGGGGAAATACGTACTAATGGCTACACCTTC
TRBJ1-5 | many | TRBV12-3/TRBV12-4 | TRBD1 | CASSLGTGGFQPQHF | TGTGCCAGCAGTCTGGGGACAGGGGGCTTTCAGCCCCAGCATTTT
TRBJ2-2 | many | TRBV5-5 | NA | CASSLTGLTGELFF | TGTGCCAGCAGCTTAACAGGGCTCACCGGGGAGCTGTTTTTT
TRBJ2-1 | many | TRBV6-5 | NA | CASSKSFLRAYNEQFF | TGTGCCAGCAGCAAGTCCTTCCTTAGGGCCTACAATGAGCAGTTCTTC
TRBJ2-1 | many | TRBV12-3/TRBV12-4 | TRBD2 | CASSLRLAGEIEQFF | TGTGCCAGCAGTTTGAGACTAGCGGGAGAAATTGAGCAGTTCTTC
TRBJ1-1 | many | TRBV29-1 | NA | CSVEDLGRRNTEAFF | TGCAGCGTTGAAGATCTGGGACGGAGGAACACTGAAGCTTTCTTT
TRBJ2-1 | NA | TRBV29-1 | NA | CSVEDISDPPSTYNEQFF | TGCAGCGTTGAAGATATCTCTGACCCCCCGAGTACCTACAATGAGCAGTTCTTC
TRBJ1-1 | many | TRBV10-3 | TRBD1 | CATSGQANTEAFF | TGTGCCACCTCGGGACAGGCTAACACTGAAGCTTTCTTT
TRBJ1-6 | many | TRBV12-3/TRBV12-4 | NA | CASSPRSSYNSPLHF | TGTGCCAGCAGTCCCAGATCCTCCTATAATTCACCCCTCCACTTT
TRBJ1-2 | few | TRBV5-1 | NA | CASSLEGGATYGYTF | TGCGCCAGCAGCTTGGAGGGGGGCGCAACCTATGGCTACACCTTC
TRBJ2-2 | many | TRBV29-1 | TRBD2 | CSAGTRLSAGELFF | TGCAGCGCCGGGACTAGGCTTTCCGCCGGGGAGCTGTTTTTT
TRBJ2-7 | few | TRBV3-1 | NA | CASSQAAGHSYEQYF | TGTGCCAGCAGCCAGGCGGCCGGACACTCCTACGAGCAGTACTTC
TRBJ2-1 | few | TRBV6-5 | TRBD2 | CASSYSGTSGRVGEQFF | TGTGCCAGCAGTTACTCTGGGACTAGCGGGAGGGTTGGTGAGCAGTTCTTC
TRBJ2-1 | many | TRBV12-3/TRBV12-4 | TRBD1 | CASSFGGQGVYNEQFF | TGTGCCAGCAGTTTTGGGGGACAGGGGGTGTACAATGAGCAGTTCTTC
TRBJ2-2 | many | TRBV29-1 | NA | CSVEEGKGTNTGELFF | TGCAGCGTTGAAGAAGGGAAAGGGACGAACACCGGGGAGCTGTTTTTT
TRBJ2-7 | many | TRBV5-1 | NA | CASSFSSRPVVYEQYF | TGCGCCAGCAGCTTTTCATCCAGGCCAGTAGTCTACGAGCAGTACTTC
TRBJ2-2 | NA | TRBV5-5 | NA | CASSGRVVTWELFF | TGTGCCAGCAGCGGCAGGGTGGTCACCTGGGAGCTGTTTTTT
TRBJ2-7 | many | TRBV29-1 | NA | CSVVGVQLYGEQYF | TGCAGCGTTGTGGGTGTACAGTTGTATGGCGAGCAGTACTTC
TRBJ2-2 | many | TRBV29-1 | TRBD2 | CSVAGTSLTGELFF | TGCAGCGTCGCCGGGACTAGTCTCACCGGGGAGCTGTTTTTT
TRBJ2-7 | many | TRBV27 | NA | CASISYLAIPSYEQYF | TGTGCCAGCATATCGTATTTGGCGATCCCCTCCTACGAGCAGTACTTC
TRBJ2-7 | many | TRBV10-3 | NA | CAISDPRTASSYEQYF | TGTGCCATCAGTGACCCTAGGACAGCGAGCTCCTACGAGCAGTACTTC
TRBJ2-3 | many | TRBV4-2 | NA | CASSPEAASRGDTQYF | TGTGCCAGCAGCCCAGAGGCGGCCAGCCGGGGAGATACGCAGTATTTT
TRBJ1-2 | few | TRBV6-5 | NA | CASSYSLRYGYTF | TGTGCCAGCAGTTACTCTCTCCGCTATGGCTACACCTTC
TRBJ1-1 | NA | TRBV12-3/TRBV12-4 | NA | CASSRLRGYTEAFF | TGTGCCAGCAGTCGACTTAGGGGGTACACTGAAGCTTTCTTT
TRBJ2-3 | many | TRBV7-8 | NA | CASSPGLRTDTQYF | TGTGCCAGCAGCCCCGGACTCCGCACAGATACGCAGTATTTT
TRBJ2-7 | many | TRBV20-1 | TRBD1 | CSARPSVTGTAYEQYF | TGCAGTGCTAGACCTTCTGTGACAGGGACAGCCTACGAGCAGTACTTC
TRBJ2-7 | few | TRBV20-1 | NA | CSARTIYEQYF | TGCAGTGCCCGGACTATATACGAGCAGTACTTC
TRBJ2-7 | many | TRBV5-1 | TRBD1 | CASTPKARSDRTYEQYF | TGCGCCAGCACTCCAAAGGCTAGGTCGGACAGGACCTACGAGCAGTACTTC
TRBJ2-1 | many | TRBV5-6 | TRBD2 | CASSLETSGANNEQFF | TGTGCCAGCAGCTTGGAGACTAGCGGGGCAAACAATGAGCAGTTCTTC
TRBJ2-2 | few | TRBV5-6 | NA | CASSFFRSVGTGELFF | TGTGCCAGCAGCTTCTTCCGGTCTGTGGGCACCGGGGAGCTGTTTTTT
TRBJ1-3 | many | TRBV7-2 | NA | CASSEGTGNTIYF | TGTGCCAGCAGCGAGGGTACTGGAAACACCATATATTTT
TRBJ1-4 | many | TRBV29-1 | NA | CSVDLGEKLFF | TGCAGCGTTGATTTAGGTGAAAAACTGTTTTTT
TRBJ1-3 | NA | TRBV19 | NA | CASSIRGLSGNTIYF | TGTGCCAGTAGTATTCGCGGTCTCTCTGGAAACACCATATATTTT
TRBJ1-1 | many | TRBV12-3/TRBV12-4 | TRBD1 | CASSTQGVTEAFF | TGTGCCAGCAGTACACAGGGGGTCACTGAAGCTTTCTTT
TRBJ1-2 | many | TRBV5-1 | TRBD1 | CASSLGDRGYGYTF | TGCGCCAGCAGCTTGGGAGACAGGGGCTATGGCTACACCTTC
TRBJ2-1 | NA | TRBV11-2 | NA | CASRPSTDNEQFF | TGTGCCAGCAGGCCCTCAACTGACAATGAGCAGTTCTTC
TRBJ2-1 | many | TRBV7-2 | NA | CASRDARGSDEQFF | TGTGCCAGCAGGGACGCCCGGGGGAGCGATGAGCAGTTCTTC
TRBJ2-1 | many | TRBV7-9 | TRBD1 | CASSLNRGNEQFF | TGTGCCAGCAGCTTAAACAGGGGCAATGAGCAGTTCTTC
TRBJ2-3 | many | TRBV24-1 | NA | CATSDPGRGTDTQYF | TGTGCCACCAGTGACCCCGGGCGAGGCACAGATACGCAGTATTTT
TRBJ2-1 | NA | TRBV7-2 | NA | CASSQDSYNEKFF | TGTGCCAGCAGCCAGGACTCCTACAATGAGAAGTTCTTC
TRBJ1-1 | NA | TRBV5-1 | TRBD1 | CASSLGGTGDNTEAFF | TGCGCCAGCAGCTTGGGAGGGACAGGGGATAACACTGAAGCTTTCTTT